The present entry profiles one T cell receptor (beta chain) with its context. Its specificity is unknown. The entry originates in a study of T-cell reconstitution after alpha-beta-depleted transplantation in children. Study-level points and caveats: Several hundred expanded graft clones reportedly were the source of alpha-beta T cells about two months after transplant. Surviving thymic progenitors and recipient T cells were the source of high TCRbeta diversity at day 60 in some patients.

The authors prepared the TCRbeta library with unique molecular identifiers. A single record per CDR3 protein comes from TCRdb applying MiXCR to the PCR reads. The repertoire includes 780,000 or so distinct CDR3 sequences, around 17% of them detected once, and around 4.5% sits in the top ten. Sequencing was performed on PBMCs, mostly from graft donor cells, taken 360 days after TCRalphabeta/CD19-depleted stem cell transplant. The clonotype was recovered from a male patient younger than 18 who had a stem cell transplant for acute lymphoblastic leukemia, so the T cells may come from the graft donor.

The CDR3 spells CASILRDPTYEQYF. CDR3 bases: TGTGCCAGCATTCTCCGGGACCCTACCTACGAGCAGTACTTC. The V gene is TRBV2, the J gene TRBJ2-7; D is tentatively TRBD1 or TRBD2 (5 bases each). Trimming stripped 7 bases from V and 2 bases from J, with 15 bases between. The CDR3 consists of 14 residues. Germline V lookup: CDR1 SNHLY, CDR2 FYNNEI.